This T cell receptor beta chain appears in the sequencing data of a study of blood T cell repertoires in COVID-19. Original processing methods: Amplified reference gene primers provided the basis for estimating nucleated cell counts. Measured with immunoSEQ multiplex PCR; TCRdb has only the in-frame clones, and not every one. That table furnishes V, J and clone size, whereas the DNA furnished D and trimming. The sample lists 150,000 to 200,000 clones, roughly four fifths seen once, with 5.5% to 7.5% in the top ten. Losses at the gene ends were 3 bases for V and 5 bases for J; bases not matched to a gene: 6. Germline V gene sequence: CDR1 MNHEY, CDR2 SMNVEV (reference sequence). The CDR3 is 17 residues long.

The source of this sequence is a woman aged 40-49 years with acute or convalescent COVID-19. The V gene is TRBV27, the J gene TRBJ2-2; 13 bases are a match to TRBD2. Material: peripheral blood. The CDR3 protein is CASSFRTSGGSTGELFF. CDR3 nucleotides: TGTGCCAGCAGTTTCAGGACTAGCGGGGGAAGTACCGGGGAGCTGTTTTTT.